These T cell receptor beta chains were read from a single sample in a study of graft-versus-host responses after intestinal transplantation. Measured with immunoSEQ multiplex PCR; TCRdb has only the in-frame clones, and not every one. The top ten hold roughly 0.19% of the sample, which has 130,000 or so clones, approximately 91% seen once. No antigen has been assigned to these receptors. The sample consisted of unstimulated CD4+ T cells sorted from spleen or lymph node cells, taken before intestinal transplant. The receptors stem from a human donor who received an intestinal transplant. The CDR3 runs from the conserved cysteine through the conserved F or W. Each record gives: J gene, D gene, V gene, clone size, CDR3 protein, CDR3 DNA. A D gene is named only where the DNA matches it firmly. Clone size is not always given. Where it is, it says once, few, many or a class for expanded clones.

J gene: TRBJ1-1
D gene: .
V gene: TRBV18
clone size: .
CDR3 protein: CASSPSGLNTEAFF
CDR3 DNA: TGTGCCAGCTCACCGTCGGGGCTGAACACTGAAGCTTTCTTT

J gene: TRBJ2-1
D gene: .
V gene: TRBV21-1
clone size: .
CDR3 protein: CASSNGLAGDNEQFF
CDR3 DNA: TGTGCCAGCAGCAACGGGCTAGCGGGAGACAATGAGCAGTTCTTC

J gene: TRBJ1-6
D gene: .
V gene: TRBV25-1
clone size: .
CDR3 protein: CASSASVLLNSPLHF
CDR3 DNA: TGTGCCAGCAGTGCCTCCGTGCTGCTTAATTCACCCCTCCACTTT

J gene: TRBJ2-3
D gene: TRBD1
V gene: TRBV6-1
clone size: .
CDR3 protein: CASRTGGDTQYF
CDR3 DNA: TGTGCCAGCAGGACAGGGGGCGATACGCAGTATTTT

J gene: TRBJ2-7
D gene: TRBD2
V gene: TRBV9
clone size: .
CDR3 protein: CASSVGDYIPYEQYF
CDR3 DNA: TGTGCCAGCAGCGTAGGGGACTACATTCCCTACGAGCAGTACTTC

J gene: TRBJ1-5
D gene: TRBD1
V gene: TRBV19
clone size: .
CDR3 protein: CASSMPYRGTSQPQHF
CDR3 DNA: TGTGCCAGTAGTATGCCGTACAGGGGAACGAGTCAGCCCCAGCATTTT

J gene: TRBJ2-2
D gene: .
V gene: TRBV7-9
clone size: .
CDR3 protein: CASSVTGNTGELFF
CDR3 DNA: TGTGCCAGCAGCGTTACAGGCAACACCGGGGAGCTGTTTTTT

J gene: TRBJ2-7
D gene: .
V gene: TRBV18
clone size: .
CDR3 protein: CASSPAGSYEQYF
CDR3 DNA: TGTGCCAGCTCACCAGCAGGTTCCTACGAGCAGTACTTC

J gene: TRBJ2-7
D gene: .
V gene: TRBV6-5
clone size: once
CDR3 protein: CASSSLAGSFRYEQYF
CDR3 DNA: TGTGCCAGCAGTTCCCTCGCGGGGTCCTTTAGGTACGAGCAGTACTTC

J gene: TRBJ2-7
D gene: TRBD1
V gene: TRBV5-1
clone size: .
CDR3 protein: CASSYRGVNEQYF
CDR3 DNA: TGCGCCAGCAGTTACAGGGGGGTCAACGAGCAGTACTTC

J gene: TRBJ2-3
D gene: TRBD1
V gene: TRBV7-9
clone size: .
CDR3 protein: CASNGQGADTQYF
CDR3 DNA: TGTGCCAGCAACGGACAGGGGGCAGATACGCAGTATTTT

J gene: TRBJ2-7
D gene: TRBD1
V gene: TRBV5-5
clone size: .
CDR3 protein: CASSWVDRGYEQYF
CDR3 DNA: TGTGCCAGCAGCTGGGTAGACAGGGGGTACGAGCAGTACTTC

J gene: TRBJ2-7
D gene: .
V gene: TRBV20-1
clone size: .
CDR3 protein: CSARQVYEQYF
CDR3 DNA: TGCAGTGCTAGACAGGTCTACGAGCAGTACTTC

J gene: TRBJ1-1
D gene: .
V gene: TRBV29-1
clone size: .
CDR3 protein: CSVGRTNTEAFF
CDR3 DNA: TGCAGCGTCGGACGCACGAACACTGAAGCTTTCTTT

J gene: TRBJ1-4
D gene: .
V gene: TRBV7-3
clone size: .
CDR3 protein: CASSSRWAEKLFF
CDR3 DNA: TGTGCCAGCAGCTCCCGGTGGGCTGAAAAACTGTTTTTT

J gene: TRBJ1-1
D gene: .
V gene: TRBV18
clone size: .
CDR3 protein: CASSQRQDYTEAFF
CDR3 DNA: TGTGCCAGCTCCCAAAGACAGGATTACACTGAAGCTTTCTTT

J gene: TRBJ2-7
D gene: TRBD1
V gene: TRBV5-1
clone size: once
CDR3 protein: CASSFFGQDPYEQYF
CDR3 DNA: TGCGCCAGCAGCTTTTTCGGACAGGACCCCTACGAGCAGTACTTC

J gene: TRBJ2-1
D gene: TRBD2
V gene: TRBV11-2
clone size: .
CDR3 protein: CASSWKAGTTEQFF
CDR3 DNA: TGTGCCAGCAGCTGGAAAGCGGGAACCACTGAGCAGTTCTTC

J gene: TRBJ2-2
D gene: .
V gene: TRBV30
clone size: .
CDR3 protein: CAWSRYGELFF
CDR3 DNA: TGTGCCTGGAGTCGTTACGGGGAGCTGTTTTTT

J gene: TRBJ1-1
D gene: .
V gene: TRBV9
clone size: once
CDR3 protein: CAEEGMIRDAGHTEAFF
CDR3 DNA: TGTGCCGAGGAGGGGATGATCCGGGACGCTGGGCACACTGAAGCTTTCTTT

J gene: TRBJ2-3
D gene: TRBD2
V gene: TRBV7-2
clone size: .
CDR3 protein: CASSFTGTSYNTQYF
CDR3 DNA: TGTGCCAGCAGCTTCACCGGGACTAGCTATAATACGCAGTATTTT

J gene: TRBJ2-7
D gene: TRBD2
V gene: TRBV15
clone size: many
CDR3 protein: CATSRGGVYEQYF
CDR3 DNA: TGTGCCACCAGCAGGGGGGGGGTCTACGAGCAGTACTTC

J gene: TRBJ1-1
D gene: .
V gene: TRBV11-3
clone size: once
CDR3 protein: CASSLKTNTEAFF
CDR3 DNA: TGTGCCAGCAGCCTTAAAACGAACACTGAAGCTTTCTTT

J gene: TRBJ1-1
D gene: TRBD1
V gene: TRBV6-6
clone size: .
CDR3 protein: CASSLDRDSEAFF
CDR3 DNA: TGTGCCAGCAGTTTGGACAGGGACTCTGAAGCTTTCTTT

J gene: TRBJ2-7
D gene: .
V gene: TRBV28
clone size: few
CDR3 protein: CASTFDWGHEQYF
CDR3 DNA: TGTGCCAGCACCTTTGATTGGGGCCACGAGCAGTACTTC

J gene: TRBJ1-3
D gene: TRBD1
V gene: TRBV29-1
clone size: few
CDR3 protein: CSVAEGGGNTIYF
CDR3 DNA: TGCAGCGTTGCGGAAGGGGGCGGAAACACCATATATTTT

J gene: TRBJ1-1
D gene: TRBD1
V gene: TRBV7-9
clone size: .
CDR3 protein: CASTRTGTTEAFF
CDR3 DNA: TGTGCCAGCACTCGGACAGGGACAACTGAAGCTTTCTTT

J gene: TRBJ1-1
D gene: .
V gene: TRBV6-5
clone size: .
CDR3 protein: CASSFLGADTEAFF
CDR3 DNA: TGTGCCAGCAGTTTCCTCGGGGCTGACACTGAAGCTTTCTTT

J gene: TRBJ1-1
D gene: .
V gene: TRBV5-1
clone size: .
CDR3 protein: CASSPSWGETEAFF
CDR3 DNA: TGCGCCAGCAGCCCGTCGTGGGGGGAAACTGAAGCTTTCTTT

J gene: TRBJ2-5
D gene: .
V gene: TRBV5-6
clone size: .
CDR3 protein: CASSLREETQYF
CDR3 DNA: TGTGCCAGCAGCCTTAGGGAAGAGACCCAGTACTTC

J gene: TRBJ2-4
D gene: .
V gene: TRBV25-1
clone size: few
CDR3 protein: CASSHDLAKNIQYF
CDR3 DNA: TGTGCCAGCAGTCATGACTTAGCCAAAAACATTCAGTACTTC

J gene: TRBJ2-1
D gene: .
V gene: TRBV2
clone size: .
CDR3 protein: CASTLRSSYNEQFF
CDR3 DNA: TGTGCCAGCACTCTTCGGAGCTCCTACAATGAGCAGTTCTTC

J gene: TRBJ1-6
D gene: TRBD1
V gene: TRBV6-5
clone size: few
CDR3 protein: CASSYGGQGGSPLHF
CDR3 DNA: TGTGCCAGCAGTTACGGGGGACAGGGGGGTTCACCCCTCCACTTT

J gene: TRBJ1-2
D gene: .
V gene: TRBV7-2
clone size: .
CDR3 protein: CASSLDGVGYGYTF
CDR3 DNA: TGTGCCAGCAGCTTAGACGGGGTGGGCTATGGCTACACCTTC

J gene: TRBJ2-7
D gene: .
V gene: TRBV4-2
clone size: .
CDR3 protein: CASSQDPGSSYEQYF
CDR3 DNA: TGTGCCAGCAGCCAAGATCCCGGGAGCTCCTACGAGCAGTACTTC

J gene: TRBJ2-7
D gene: TRBD2
V gene: TRBV4-1
clone size: .
CDR3 protein: CASSLRIVDGFLGTTYEQYF
CDR3 DNA: TGCGCCAGCAGCCTTAGAATAGTGGACGGATTCCTCGGGACTACTTACGAGCAGTACTTC

J gene: TRBJ2-7
D gene: .
V gene: TRBV27
clone size: .
CDR3 protein: CASSLGWVEVYEQYF
CDR3 DNA: TGTGCCAGCAGTTTGGGTTGGGTTGAGGTCTACGAGCAGTACTTC

J gene: TRBJ2-1
D gene: TRBD2
V gene: TRBV12-5
clone size: .
CDR3 protein: CASGSGTSVGEQFF
CDR3 DNA: TGTGCTAGTGGTTCGGGGACTAGCGTGGGTGAGCAGTTCTTC

J gene: TRBJ1-2
D gene: .
V gene: TRBV9
clone size: .
CDR3 protein: CASSVGESRQHGYTF
CDR3 DNA: TGTGCCAGCAGCGTAGGGGAGTCAAGGCAACATGGCTACACCTTC

J gene: TRBJ1-2
D gene: .
V gene: TRBV6-1
clone size: .
CDR3 protein: CASSDGGSGGYTF
CDR3 DNA: TGTGCCAGCAGTGACGGGGGTTCAGGTGGCTACACCTTC

J gene: TRBJ1-4
D gene: .
V gene: TRBV5-4
clone size: .
CDR3 protein: CASSFSGGTNEKLFF
CDR3 DNA: TGTGCCAGCAGCTTTTCGGGGGGAACTAATGAAAAACTGTTTTTT

J gene: TRBJ1-4
D gene: .
V gene: TRBV28
clone size: .
CDR3 protein: CASSLPDGSNEKLFF
CDR3 DNA: TGTGCCAGCAGTTTGCCAGACGGATCTAATGAAAAACTGTTTTTT

J gene: TRBJ1-6
D gene: TRBD1
V gene: TRBV5-1
clone size: once
CDR3 protein: CASSSGTGAGSPLHF
CDR3 DNA: TGCGCCAGCAGCTCCGGGACAGGGGCAGGTTCACCCCTCCACTTT

J gene: TRBJ2-3
D gene: TRBD1
V gene: TRBV4-2
clone size: .
CDR3 protein: CASSQQGASTDTQYF
CDR3 DNA: TGTGCCAGCAGCCAACAGGGGGCTAGCACAGATACGCAGTATTTT

J gene: TRBJ2-1
D gene: TRBD2
V gene: TRBV11-3
clone size: .
CDR3 protein: CASSLIAGGPNEQFF
CDR3 DNA: TGTGCCAGCAGCTTGATAGCGGGAGGGCCTAATGAGCAGTTCTTC

J gene: TRBJ2-1
D gene: .
V gene: TRBV11-2
clone size: .
CDR3 protein: CASSHRDWLYNEQFF
CDR3 DNA: TGTGCCAGCAGCCACCGGGACTGGCTTTACAATGAGCAGTTCTTC